Below, 30 T cell receptor beta chains from the same sample are listed, as sequenced in a study of T cell responses to AZD1222 COVID-19 vaccine. Measured with immunoSEQ multiplex PCR; TCRdb has only the in-frame clones, and not every one. The sample contains 95,000 to 110,000 clones, 91% of which appear only once. This specimen was peripheral blood, taken on day 0 of AZD1222 vaccination. Receptor source: an adult in good health.

This clone came up once. In DNA form, the CDR3 reads TGTGCCAGCTCACCAGGGGTAGGAGAGACCCAGTACTTC. Amino acids: CASSPGVGETQYF. The chain combines TRBV18 with TRBJ2-5; the D is unclear. V lost 2 bases and J 4 bases, leaving 8 bases between the germline ends. Looked up from germline, CDR1 is KGHSH and CDR2 is LQKENI. This CDR3 is built from 13 residues.

V gene TRBV28 combines with J gene TRBJ1-3; possibly TRBD1 for D (5 bases). The CDR3 is 16 amino acids. V was clipped by 9 bases and J by 0 bases, with 18 bases between them. Germline CDR1 is MDHEN and CDR2 is SYDVKM. The CDR3 here is CASGGMDGFSGNTIYF. CDR3 bases: TGTGCCAGTGGGGGAATGGACGGGTTCTCTGGAAACACCATATATTTT. The variable domain in full, with the rest retrieved from reference TRBV28 and TRBJ1-3, is DVKVTQSSRYLVKRTGEKVFLECVQDMDHENMFWYRQDPGLGLRLIYFSYDVKMKEKGDIPEGYSVSREKKERFSLILESASTNQTSMYLCASGGMDGFSGNTIYFGEGSWLTVV.

This clone appeared once. V gene TRBV9 combines with J gene TRBJ2-5, with 13 bases lining up with TRBD2. V shed 4 bases, J shed 0 bases, and the junction held 3 bases outside the gene matches. The CDR3 consists of 16 residues. Per germline, CDR1 SGDLS and CDR2 YYNGEE. The CDR3 reads CASSRGLAGYQETQYF. The CDR3 DNA follows: TGTGCCAGCAGCAGGGGACTAGCGGGGTACCAAGAGACCCAGTACTTC.

The chain has TRBV19 and TRBJ2-3; 7 positions match TRBD2. V was clipped by 2 bases and J by 0 bases; unmatched bases: 2. Germline-derived CDR1 and CDR2 are LNHDA and SQIVND (reference sequence). The CDR3 runs to 15 residues. The CDR3 loop is CASSILAASTDTQYF. DNA for the CDR3: TGTGCCAGTAGTATACTAGCGGCTAGCACAGATACGCAGTATTTT. The entire variable domain, with the rest obtained from reference TRBV19 and TRBJ2-3, is as follows: DGGITQSPKYLFRKEGQNVTLSCEQNLNHDAMYWYRQDPGQGLRLIYYSQIVNDFQKGDIAEGYSVSREKKESFPLTVTSAQKNPTAFYLCASSILAASTDTQYFGPGTRLTVL.

The chain uses TRBV10-3 and TRBJ2-2; 10 bases align to TRBD2. CDR3 length: 16 residues. Germline V lookup: CDR1 ENHRY, CDR2 SYGVKD. V lost 10 bases to trimming and J lost 6 bases; unmatched junction nucleotides: 14. CDR3 residues: CASRQGLATRAGELFF. CDR3 DNA sequence: TGTGCCAGCCGCCAGGGACTAGCGACCCGCGCCGGGGAGCTGTTTTTT.

The V and J genes are TRBV21-1 and TRBJ2-3; the table names TRBD1, a call not compared with the DNA. TRBV21-1 is labeled a pseudogene. The CDR3 loop spans 14 amino acids. The CDR3: CASSKGQGKDTQYF. The CDR3 nucleotides are TGTGCCAGCAGCAAGGGACAGGGTAAGGATACGCAGTATTTT.

The gene calls are TRBV19 and TRBJ1-1, with D tentatively TRBD1 (6 bases). CDR3 length: 16 residues. The V end lost 10 bases, the J end lost 0 bases, and 21 bases lay between the germline ends. Germline V gives CDR1 LNHDA, CDR2 SQIVND (reference sequence). In nucleotides, the CDR3 is TGTGCCACTAGCGGGGGGGGCGCAATTGTGAACACTGAAGCTTTCTTT. It translates to CATSGGGAIVNTEAFF.

The rearrangement uses TRBV7-2 and TRBJ2-7, with a possible D match to TRBD2 (6 bases). Germline-derived CDR1 and CDR2 are SGHTA and FQGNSA. Between the trimmed V and J ends, which lost 6 bases and 2 bases, there was a span of 14 bases. The CDR3 totals 14 residues. The CDR3, as DNA: TGTGCCAGCAGGGGCGGGACTTCTGCCTACGAGCAGTACTTC. Translated: CASRGGTSAYEQYF.

J is TRBJ2-7 and V is TRBV6-5; D remains ambiguous. Germline V gives CDR1 MNHEY, CDR2 SVGAGI. The CDR3 consists of 13 residues. V lost 8 bases and J 7 bases, leaving 18 bases between the germline ends. The CDR3 loop is CASAAGLIGEQYF. The CDR3 region has the DNA TGTGCCAGCGCAGCTGGGTTAATCGGGGAGCAGTACTTC.

V is TRBV27 and J is TRBJ1-1; D possibly corresponds to TRBD1 (6 bases). The V gene lost 1 base and the J gene lost 5 bases, with 11 bases spanning the gap. CDR1 is MNHEY, CDR2 SMNVEV, per germline (reference sequence). CDR3 size: 14 residues. DNA of the CDR3: TGTGCCAGCAGTTTATGGGGGGCAGGGACTGAAGCTTTCTTT. Protein sequence: CASSLWGAGTEAFF.

This chain links TRBV27 with TRBJ2-7; D gene ambiguous. Germline V gives CDR1 MNHEY, CDR2 SMNVEV (reference sequence). The germline V and J ends were trimmed by 2 bases and 1 base, with 6 bases remaining between them. The CDR3 is 13 amino acids. CDR3: CASSLVWSYEQYF. In nucleotides, the CDR3 is TGTGCCAGCAGTTTAGTATGGTCCTACGAGCAGTACTTC.

The chain's CDR3 is CASRGTGRKTQYF. As DNA, the CDR3 is TGTGCCAGCAGGGGGACAGGGAGGAAGACCCAGTACTTC. The chain links TRBV28 to TRBJ2-5; 9 nucleotides match TRBD1. The V gene end was trimmed by 6 bases and the J gene end by 6 bases; junction bases not matched to a gene: 5. The CDR3 covers 13 residues. The germline gives CDR1 MDHEN, CDR2 SYDVKM.

As DNA, the CDR3 is TGCGCCAGCGCGAGGACTGAAGGAAAGAACACTGAAGCTTTCTTT. Translating it yields CASARTEGKNTEAFF. J is TRBJ1-1 and V is TRBV5-1, with no clear D. The V gene's germline CDR1 is SGHRS and CDR2 YFSETQ. The CDR3 is 15 amino acids. Trimming removed 7 bases from V and 1 base from J, with 17 bases in between.

J is TRBJ1-5 and V is TRBV27; D might be TRBD1 (5 bases). CDR1 and CDR2 from the germline V gene are MNHEY and SMNVEV (reference sequence). The germline V and J ends were trimmed by 2 bases and 1 base, with 9 bases remaining between them. The CDR3 runs to 15 residues. The CDR3 DNA is TGTGCCAGCAGTTTACTGCGGGACAGCAATCAGCCCCAGCATTTT. Protein product: CASSLLRDSNQPQHF.

The V gene is TRBV7-8, the J gene TRBJ1-1, with TRBD1 as a possible D gene (6 bases). This CDR3 is 15 amino acids long. Deletions cut 5 bases from V and 1 base from J, with 14 bases between. CDR1 is SGHVS and CDR2 is FQNEAQ in the germline V gene. The CDR3 nucleotides read TGTGCCAGCAGCCTCCTAGGACAGAGGAACACTGAAGCTTTCTTT. Translated, it gives CASSLLGQRNTEAFF.

To note about this clone: No DNA is shown, since the ends of the CDR3 on it are uncertain; the CDR3 is the one TCRdb lists. The gene calls are TRBV7-9 and TRBJ2-2; TRBD1, the D gene given by the table, was not confirmed from the DNA. The CDR3 length is 19 residues, termini included. The germline gives CDR1 SEHNR, CDR2 FQNEAQ (reference sequence). Here the CDR3 reads CASSFGSGQGVPNTGELFF.

V usage is TRBV27 and J usage is TRBJ2-3, with TRBD2 matching over 7 bases. Germline V gene sequence: CDR1 MNHEY, CDR2 SMNVEV (reference sequence). The CDR3 consists of 18 residues. V was clipped by 3 bases and J by 2 bases; unmatched bases: 14. The CDR3 loop reads CASSFEGLQRGITDTQYF. The CDR3 DNA sequence: TGTGCCAGCAGTTTTGAGGGGCTCCAGCGGGGCATCACAGATACGCAGTATTTT.

The V call is TRBV5-1, the J call TRBJ1-1, with 9 bases aligning to TRBD1. Germline CDR1 is SGHRS and CDR2 is YFSETQ. V gave up 9 bases and J gave up 7 bases; unmatched junction bases: 13. The length of the CDR3 is 14 residues. The CDR3 sequence is CATYPGQGRGEAFF. The CDR3 DNA reads as TGCGCCACCTACCCGGGACAGGGTCGGGGTGAAGCTTTCTTT.

This clone was detected once. J is TRBJ1-4 and V is TRBV27; D not resolved. The CDR3 extends over 14 amino acids. Per the germline V gene, CDR1 is MNHEY and CDR2 is SMNVEV (reference sequence). Deletions cut 0 bases from V and 8 bases from J, with 10 bases between. Here the CDR3 reads CASSLSRLREKLFF. In nucleotides, the CDR3 is TGTGCCAGCAGTTTATCGAGACTTAGGGAAAAACTGTTTTTT.

V gene TRBV27 combines with J gene TRBJ2-7; D remains ambiguous. The germline V and J ends were trimmed by 3 bases and 2 bases, with 11 bases remaining between them. The CDR3 contains 14 residues. Germline CDR1 MNHEY, CDR2 SMNVEV (reference sequence). The CDR3 here is CASSLGPRTYEQYF. The CDR3 nucleotides read TGTGCCAGCAGTTTGGGCCCCAGGACCTACGAGCAGTACTTC.

The genes are TRBV7-2 and TRBJ2-7; 7 positions agree with TRBD2. Germline CDR1 reads SGHTA; CDR2 reads FQGNSA. This CDR3 has 16 amino acids. V dropped 1 base and J dropped 5; count of bases not matched to a gene: 11. In DNA, the CDR3 is TGTGCCAGCAGCTTAGGAGTCGGCGGGAGTACGAACGAGCAGTACTTC. It encodes CASSLGVGGSTNEQYF. Variable domain in full (rest from reference TRBV7-2 and TRBJ2-7): GAGVSQSPSNKVTEKGKDVELRCDPISGHTALYWYRQSLGQGLEFLIYFQGNSAPDKSGLPSDRFSAERTGGSVSTLTIQRTQQEDSAVYLCASSLGVGGSTNEQYFGPGTRLTVT.

V usage is TRBV9 and J usage is TRBJ2-7; D is perhaps TRBD1 or TRBD2 (5 bases each). Per germline, CDR1 SGDLS and CDR2 YYNGEE. The germline V and J ends were trimmed by 0 bases and 4 bases, with 14 bases remaining between them. This CDR3 region has 15 residues. CDR3: CASSVGGERKYEQYF. The CDR3 DNA is TGTGCCAGCAGCGTAGGAGGGGAACGGAAATACGAGCAGTACTTC.

The chain employs TRBV30 and TRBJ1-2; D is unclear. V was shortened by 5 bases and J by 0 bases, with 13 bases between the two germline ends. Germline CDR1 is GTSNPN and CDR2 is SVGIG (reference sequence). This CDR3 comprises 14 residues. The CDR3 region is CAWFGTESNYGYTF. The CDR3 DNA follows: TGTGCCTGGTTTGGCACAGAGTCTAACTATGGCTACACCTTC. The full variable domain, with the rest looked up from reference TRBV30 and TRBJ1-2, is SQTIHQWPATLVQPVGSPLSLECTVEGTSNPNLYWYRQAAGRGLQLLFYSVGIGQISSEVPQNLSASRPQDRQFILSSKKLLLSDSGFYLCAWFGTESNYGYTFGSGTRLTVV.

The chain recombines TRBV24-1 with TRBJ1-1; D remains unclear. Trimming left V 4 bases short and J 0 bases short, with 5 bases between. Germline V CDR1 and CDR2: KGHDR, SFDVKD. CDR3 length: 13 amino acids. The CDR3 bases are TGTGCCACCAGTGAATCGGTGAACACTGAAGCTTTCTTT. This sequence encodes CATSESVNTEAFF.

The chain recombines TRBV18 with TRBJ2-1; D is perhaps TRBD1 or TRBD2 (5 bases each). Trimming cost V 3 bases and J 8 bases, with 17 bases left between them. The CDR3 runs 15 residues. Germline V gene lookup returns CDR1 KGHSH and CDR2 LQKENI. The CDR3 loop is CASSPSGPDYHEQFF. CDR3 bases: TGTGCCAGCTCACCCTCGGGACCGGATTACCATGAGCAGTTCTTC.

The sample holds a few counts of this clone. The rearrangement uses TRBV9 and TRBJ2-1; D is possibly TRBD2 (5 bases). This CDR3 is 15 amino acids long. V lost 0 bases to trimming and J lost 7 bases, with 14 bases between them. CDR1 and CDR2 from the germline V gene are SGDLS and YYNGEE. CDR3 sequence (DNA): TGTGCCAGCAGCGTAGGTCGGGGAGCCTGGAATGAGCAGTTCTTC. Amino acid sequence: CASSVGRGAWNEQFF.

The V and J genes are TRBV29-1 and TRBJ2-7; 8 bases are shared with TRBD2. Trimming cost V 7 bases and J 5 bases; bases outside gene matches: 10. This CDR3 has 13 residues. Germline V gene data show CDR1 as SQVTM and CDR2 as ANQGSEA. The CDR3 here is CSADLGTSNEQYF. Here the CDR3 DNA reads TGCAGCGCAGACCTCGGGACTAGTAACGAGCAGTACTTC.

The genes are TRBV9 and TRBJ2-2, with TRBD2 identical over 8 bases. Germline V lookup: CDR1 SGDLS, CDR2 YYNGEE. The CDR3 contains 16 residues. The J segment lost 2 bases and the V segment lost 0 bases, leaving 3 bases of the junction unmatched. The CDR3 nucleotides read TGTGCCAGCAGCGTAGGTACTAGCGGAAACACCGGGGAGCTGTTTTTT. Translation: CASSVGTSGNTGELFF.

This clone was counted a single time. This chain joins TRBV19 and TRBJ1-3; the D is unclear. This CDR3 has 15 amino acids. CDR1 and CDR2 (germline): LNHDA, SQIVND (reference sequence). Between the trimmed V and J ends, which lost 7 bases and 0 bases, there was a span of 13 bases. This chain's CDR3 is CASTLDGYSGNTIYF. The CDR3 nucleotides read TGTGCCAGTACCCTGGACGGCTACTCTGGAAACACCATATATTTT.

This chain links TRBV5-1 with TRBJ2-7; 11 bases align to TRBD2. The CDR3 covers 14 residues. The junction had 3 bases not matched to a gene; V was cut back by 4 bases and J by 3 bases. The germline V gene has CDR1 SGHRS and CDR2 YFSETQ. The chain's CDR3 is CASSDTSGSYEQYF. DNA for the CDR3: TGCGCCAGCAGCGACACTAGCGGGAGCTACGAGCAGTACTTC. The complete variable domain, with remaining parts taken from reference TRBV5-1 and TRBJ2-7, reads KAGVTQTPRYLIKTRGQQVTLSCSPISGHRSVSWYQQTPGQGLQFLFEYFSETQRNKGNFPGRFSGRQFSNSRSEMNVSTLELGDSALYLCASSDTSGSYEQYFGPGTRLTVT.